These T cell receptor beta chains were read from a single sample in a study of blood T cell repertoires in COVID-19. Profiled with immunoSEQ multiplex PCR; TCRdb holds only in-frame clones, not every one. The profile shows about 370,000 clones, more than 80% of them singletons. The sequenced material came from PBMCs or T cells enriched from blood (not recorded which). The origin of the receptors is a man aged 18 to 30 who had recovered from COVID-19. CDR3s include the opening cysteine and the closing phenylalanine or tryptophan. The D gene is left open where the match is weak. The listing skips clone size in some rows; elsewhere it reads once, few, many or a size class.

CDR3	DNA	size	J	V	D
CASSLMAGGNTGELFF	TGTGCCAGCAGCTTAATGGCGGGAGGTAACACCGGGGAGCTGTTTTTT	NA	TRBJ2-2	TRBV7-3	TRBD2
CASSSGLGQWYGYTF	TGTGCCAGTAGTTCAGGACTTGGACAGTGGTATGGCTACACCTTC	NA	TRBJ1-2	TRBV19	NA
CATSDSGQNFLVYSNQPQHF	TGTGCCACCAGTGATTCTGGACAGAATTTTTTAGTTTATAGCAATCAGCCCCAGCATTTT	few	TRBJ1-5	TRBV24-1	NA
CASSLDRVPNEQYF	TGCGCCAGCAGCCTAGACAGGGTTCCAAACGAGCAGTACTTC	NA	TRBJ2-7	TRBV5-1	TRBD1
CASSQGQVLNTEAFF	TGCGCCAGCAGCCAAGGACAGGTTTTGAACACTGAAGCTTTCTTT	NA	TRBJ1-1	TRBV4-1	NA
CASSLADRRVSDQYF	TGTGCCAGCAGCTTGGCTGACAGGCGGGTTTCGGACCAGTACTTC	once	TRBJ2-5	TRBV5-6	NA
CASSLGIAGGRTQYF	TGTGCCAGCAGTTTAGGGATAGCGGGAGGTCGTACGCAGTATTTT	NA	TRBJ2-3	TRBV28	TRBD2
CATSRGWGVSYEQYF	TGTGCCACCAGCAGAGGGTGGGGCGTCTCCTACGAGCAGTACTTC	NA	TRBJ2-7	TRBV15	NA
CASSPPGVLLYEQYF	TGTGCCAGCTCACCACCGGGCGTCCTCCTCTACGAGCAGTACTTC	NA	TRBJ2-7	TRBV18	NA
CASSDSRRPDTQYF	TGTGCCAGCAGTGACTCTAGGAGGCCAGATACGCAGTATTTT	NA	TRBJ2-3	TRBV6-4	NA
CASSPPGQGTAPNEQFF	TGTGCCAGCAGCCCCCCGGGACAGGGAACGGCACCCAATGAGCAGTTCTTC	NA	TRBJ2-1	TRBV7-9	TRBD1
CASGLPLDRAYNEQFF	TGTGCTAGTGGTTTACCCCTCGACAGGGCCTACAATGAGCAGTTCTTC	NA	TRBJ2-1	TRBV12-5	TRBD1
CASSGTGLAGANVLTF	TGTGCCAGCAGCGGGACAGGGCTAGCTGGGGCCAACGTCCTGACTTTC	NA	TRBJ2-6	TRBV9	TRBD1
CASPPVIAGGIGELFF	TGTGCCAGCCCTCCAGTGATAGCGGGAGGGATTGGGGAGCTGTTTTTT	NA	TRBJ2-2	TRBV3-1/TRBV3-2	TRBD2
CASVRGQGPKETQYF	TGTGCCAGCGTGCGGGGACAGGGACCCAAAGAGACCCAGTACTTC	NA	TRBJ2-5	TRBV27	TRBD1
CASSSTPSGGYNEQFF	TGCGCCAGCAGCTCAACGCCTAGCGGGGGATACAATGAGCAGTTCTTC	NA	TRBJ2-1	TRBV5-1	TRBD2
CASSLAGDYGYTF	TGTGCCAGCAGCTTGGCAGGGGACTATGGCTACACCTTC	few	TRBJ1-2	TRBV5-4	NA
CASSLGQGKTQETQYF	TGTGCCAGCAGCTTAGGACAGGGGAAGACCCAAGAGACCCAGTACTTC	NA	TRBJ2-5	TRBV11-2	TRBD1
CASRPSGSSTDTQYF	TGTGCCAGCAGACCTAGCGGGAGCTCCACAGATACGCAGTATTTT	NA	TRBJ2-3	TRBV28	TRBD2
CASSPNGDRDQYQETQYF	TGCGCCAGCAGCCCAAATGGAGACAGGGACCAGTACCAAGAGACCCAGTACTTC	NA	TRBJ2-5	TRBV5-1	TRBD1
CASSAPQGLDYGYTF	TGTGCCAGCAGCGCTCCACAGGGCCTGGACTATGGCTACACCTTC	NA	TRBJ1-2	TRBV9	NA
CASSDGGEGFNEQFF	TGTGCCAGCAGCGACGGGGGGGAAGGGTTCAATGAGCAGTTCTTC	NA	TRBJ2-1	TRBV9	TRBD2
CASSLVGRASYEQYF	TGTGCCAGCAGTTTAGTAGGCAGGGCCTCCTACGAGCAGTACTTC	NA	TRBJ2-7	TRBV28	NA
CASRSGSGDRFYEQYF	TGTGCCAGCAGATCGGGGTCAGGGGACCGTTTCTACGAGCAGTACTTC	NA	TRBJ2-7	TRBV5-4	NA
CASSSPGQGYNEQFF	TGTGCCAGCAGTTCCCCCGGGCAGGGATACAATGAGCAGTTCTTC	few	TRBJ2-1	TRBV28	NA
CASSPDRAQETQYF	TGTGCCAGCAGTCCGGACAGGGCCCAAGAGACCCAGTACTTC	few	TRBJ2-5	TRBV2	TRBD1
CASIPRPGTRDNLPSTGELFF	TGTGCCAGTATTCCCAGGCCCGGGACTAGGGATAATCTACCGAGTACCGGGGAGCTGTTTTTT	NA	TRBJ2-2	TRBV19	TRBD2
CASSPSGQPQHF	TGTGCCAGCAGCCCTTCGGGGCAGCCCCAGCATTTT	NA	TRBJ1-5	TRBV28	NA
CASSQDSGIYGYTF	TGTGCCAGCAGCCAAGATTCCGGGATCTATGGCTACACCTTC	NA	TRBJ1-2	TRBV3-1/TRBV3-2	NA
CASSLVLANQETQYF	TGTGCCAGCAGCTTAGTGCTAGCGAACCAAGAGACCCAGTACTTC	NA	TRBJ2-5	TRBV11-2	NA
CASSKEGYTYEQYF	TGTGCCAGCTCTAAAGAGGGCTACACCTACGAGCAGTACTTC	NA	TRBJ2-7	TRBV25-1	NA
CASSAGTGGGSPLHF	TGTGCCAGCAGCGCCGGGACAGGGGGGGGTTCACCCCTCCACTTT	NA	TRBJ1-6	TRBV7-6	TRBD1
CASSLNTPVLQVDYGYTF	TGTGCCAGCTCACTTAACACTCCGGTTCTCCAGGTAGACTATGGCTACACCTTC	NA	TRBJ1-2	TRBV18	NA
CASSSPRSVNTQYF	TGTGCCAGCAGCTCCCCGCGTAGCGTCAATACGCAGTATTTT	once	TRBJ2-3	TRBV11-2	NA
CASSPLTLTGELFF	TGTGCCAGCAGCCCCCTCACTCTCACCGGGGAGCTGTTTTTT	NA	TRBJ2-2	TRBV7-2	NA
CASTPGGQLMNTEAFF	TGTGCCAGCACCCCGGGAGGACAGCTGATGAACACTGAAGCTTTCTTT	NA	TRBJ1-1	TRBV9	NA
CASSEPGGRWGYTF	TGTGCCAGCAGCGAGCCCGGGGGAAGGTGGGGCTACACCTTC	NA	TRBJ1-2	TRBV5-6	NA
CASSFRGVHEQYF	TGTGCCAGCAGCTTTCGGGGGGTCCACGAGCAGTACTTC	NA	TRBJ2-7	TRBV5-6	TRBD2
CASSFAGSEGYTF	TGTGCCAGCAGTTTTGCGGGGTCAGAAGGCTACACCTTC	once	TRBJ1-2	TRBV28	NA
CASSPMGASVETQYF	TGTGCCAGTAGTCCCATGGGGGCATCGGTGGAGACCCAGTACTTC	NA	TRBJ2-5	TRBV19	NA
CASSLWTGYSVYQPQHF	TGTGCCAGCAGTTTGTGGACAGGCTATTCCGTCTATCAGCCCCAGCATTTT	NA	TRBJ1-5	TRBV28	TRBD1
CAISESGQGYGYTF	TGTGCCATCAGTGAGTCTGGACAGGGGTATGGCTACACCTTC	NA	TRBJ1-2	TRBV10-3	TRBD1
CASSPIQGRSTEAFF	TGTGCCAGCAGCCCCATACAGGGGAGATCCACTGAAGCTTTCTTT	once	TRBJ1-1	TRBV11-2	TRBD1
CASSTYRGDNQPQHF	TGTGCCAGTAGTACATACAGGGGAGACAATCAGCCCCAGCATTTT	NA	TRBJ1-5	TRBV19	TRBD1
CASSGTSGGTTGELFF	TGTGCCAGCAGCGGGACTAGCGGAGGAACCACCGGGGAGCTGTTTTTT	NA	TRBJ2-2	TRBV9	TRBD2
CASSLGQGNSPLHF	TGTGCCAGCAGTTTAGGTCAGGGAAATTCACCCCTCCACTTT	NA	TRBJ1-6	TRBV28	NA
CASSPAPLAVTYEQYF	TGTGCCAGCAGCCCGGCCCCCCTAGCGGTGACCTACGAGCAGTACTTC	NA	TRBJ2-7	TRBV7-2	TRBD2
CASSLMGDRETQYF	TGCGCCAGCAGCTTGATGGGGGACAGAGAGACCCAGTACTTC	NA	TRBJ2-5	TRBV5-1	TRBD1
CASRFPLIPGTHYSYNEQFF	TGTGCCAGCAGGTTTCCCCTAATCCCCGGGACACATTACTCCTACAATGAGCAGTTCTTC	NA	TRBJ2-1	TRBV27	NA
CASSLYRDRDNSPLHF	TGTGCCAGCTCACTATACCGGGACAGGGATAATTCACCCCTCCACTTT	NA	TRBJ1-6	TRBV18	TRBD1
CASSQVGASGGAGELFF	TGTGCCAGCAGCCAAGTTGGGGCTAGCGGGGGAGCCGGGGAGCTGTTTTTT	NA	TRBJ2-2	TRBV4-2	TRBD2
CASRSTGAGQPQHF	TGTGCCAGCCGTAGTACCGGGGCGGGACAGCCCCAGCATTTT	NA	TRBJ1-5	TRBV27	NA
CASRGGGGYNEQFF	TGTGCCAGCAGGGGGGGAGGAGGATACAATGAGCAGTTCTTC	few	TRBJ2-1	TRBV28	NA
CAIRGTSGSYEQFF	TGTGCCATCAGGGGGACTAGCGGGAGCTATGAGCAGTTCTTC	NA	TRBJ2-1	TRBV10-3	TRBD2
CASSPLTGSNTEAFF	TGTGCCAGCAGCCCTTTGACAGGGTCGAACACTGAAGCTTTCTTT	NA	TRBJ1-1	TRBV7-3	TRBD1
CASSVGYLDTQYF	TGTGCCAGCAGCGTAGGTTATCTAGATACGCAGTATTTT	NA	TRBJ2-3	TRBV9	NA
CASSTRDRGNYGYTF	TGTGCCAGCAGCACCCGGGACAGGGGTAACTATGGCTACACCTTC	NA	TRBJ1-2	TRBV5-8	TRBD1
CASSDGQKNNEQFF	TGTGCCAGCAGTGATGGGCAGAAAAACAATGAGCAGTTCTTC	once	TRBJ2-1	TRBV6-1	NA
CASSSTQGAGEKLFF	TGTGCCAGCAGCTCAACACAGGGGGCAGGTGAAAAACTGTTTTTT	NA	TRBJ1-4	TRBV25-1	TRBD1
CASSPPRVHDYGYTF	TGTGCCAGCAGCCCCCCGAGGGTGCATGACTATGGCTACACCTTC	NA	TRBJ1-2	TRBV6-6	NA